One and the same sample provided the 25 T cell receptor beta chains below, sequenced in a study of beta chain features in type 1 diabetes. The isolated RNA, all of it, was reverse transcribed, so expressed TCRB transcripts were what got sequenced. TCRdb's table, derived via immunoSEQ multiplex PCR, lists solely in-frame clones and lacks some. The sample carries 400,000 to 450,000 clones, about 14% recorded once. Material: naive CD4+ T cells from blood. The source of these receptors is a man aged 25-40 years in good health.

This clone turned up a few times. The chain recombines TRBV7-2 with TRBJ2-4; no definite D call. The CDR3 runs to 14 residues. V dropped 4 bases and J dropped 0 bases, with 7 bases sitting between them. Germline V CDR1 and CDR2: SGHTA, FQGNSA. The CDR3: CASSSGVAKNIQYF. The CDR3 nucleotides read TGTGCCAGCAGCTCAGGAGTAGCCAAAAACATTCAGTACTTC. Full variable domain (remainder filled in from reference TRBV7-2 and TRBJ2-4): GAGVSQSPSNKVTEKGKDVELRCDPISGHTALYWYRQSLGQGLEFLIYFQGNSAPDKSGLPSDRFSAERTGGSVSTLTIQRTQQEDSAVYLCASSSGVAKNIQYFGAGTRLSVL.

This clone occurred a few times. V usage is TRBV11-3 and J usage is TRBJ2-7; possible D gene TRBD2, 7 bases. The length of the CDR3 is 12 residues. Trimming removed 5 bases at V and 6 bases at J, with 11 bases between. Per germline, CDR1 SGHNT and CDR2 YENEEA. The CDR3 bases are TGTGCCAGCAGCGGTGGGGGGGCCGAGCAGTACTTC. Amino acid sequence: CASSGGGAEQYF.

The genes are TRBV2 and TRBJ2-5, with D possibly TRBD2 on 5 matching bases. V lost 3 bases to trimming and J lost 7 bases, with 15 bases between them. The V gene's germline CDR1 is SNHLY and CDR2 FYNNEI. This CDR3 is 14 amino acids long. The CDR3, as DNA: TGTGCCAGCAGTGAGAGGGCTACCGGTGGGACCCAGTACTTC. It yields the protein CASSERATGGTQYF. Supplemented by reference TRBV2 and TRBJ2-5, the full variable domain reads EPEVTQTPSHQVTQMGQEVILRCVPISNHLYFYWYRQILGQKVEFLVSFYNNEISEKSEIFDDQFSVERPDGSNFTLKIRSTKLEDSAMYFCASSERATGGTQYFGPGTRLLVL.

J is TRBJ1-1 and V is TRBV27, with D possibly matching TRBD1 (5 bases). From germline, CDR1 is MNHEY and CDR2 SMNVEV (reference sequence). Trimming cost V 6 bases and J 2 bases, with 13 bases left between them. The CDR3 has 14 amino acids. The CDR3 sequence is CASSPGTRNTEAFF. Written as DNA, the CDR3 is TGTGCCAGCAGCCCCGGGACTAGAAACACTGAAGCTTTCTTT.

Only a few counts were recorded for this clone. The rearrangement links TRBV5-1 to TRBJ2-3; maybe TRBD2 (5 bases). This CDR3 contains 14 residues. The V end was cut by 7 bases, the J end by 4 bases, with 16 bases between. Germline V lookup: CDR1 SGHRS, CDR2 YFSETQ. CDR3 sequence: CASYEAQEADTQYF. The CDR3 DNA follows: TGCGCCAGCTACGAAGCTCAGGAGGCAGATACGCAGTATTTT.

The J gene is TRBJ2-5, the V gene TRBV9, with 8 positions matching TRBD2. Germline V lookup: CDR1 SGDLS, CDR2 YYNGEE. This CDR3 region has 17 residues. Unmatched junction bases numbered 11, after V lost 1 base and J lost 3 bases. CDR3 in amino acids: CASSVTPGRGLEETQYF. In nucleotides, the CDR3 is TGTGCCAGCAGCGTAACGCCGGGACGGGGACTAGAAGAGACCCAGTACTTC.

This clone was found a few times. The chain is built from TRBV7-2 and TRBJ2-7; D is perhaps TRBD2 (5 bases). CDR3 size: 15 residues. Germline CDR1 is SGHTA and CDR2 is FQGNSA. Trimming left V 1 base short and J 2 bases short, with 12 bases between. CDR3 nucleotides: TGTGCCAGCAGCTTAGAGTGGGAGCAAACCTACGAGCAGTACTTC. This codes for CASSLEWEQTYEQYF.

This clone was detected a few times. The V and J genes are TRBV13 and TRBJ1-1, with a tentative D call TRBD1 (6 bases). The germline V and J ends were trimmed by 5 bases and 2 bases, with 21 bases remaining between them. CDR1 and CDR2 (germline): PRHDT, FYEKMQ (reference sequence). This CDR3 spans 17 amino acids. The CDR3 reads CASSRGRTGRRNTEAFF. The CDR3 bases are TGTGCCAGCAGCCGAGGGCGAACAGGGAGACGAAACACTGAAGCTTTCTTT.

The CDR3, as DNA: TGTGCCAGCAGCGTCCGGGACAGGGGGACCCCTGAAGCTTTCTTT. Amino acids: CASSVRDRGTPEAFF. The rearrangement uses TRBV7-8 and TRBJ1-1; 11 bases line up with TRBD1. The V segment lost 5 bases and the J segment 6 bases; nucleotides outside the gene matches: 8. Germline V gene lookup returns CDR1 SGHVS and CDR2 FQNEAQ. The CDR3 consists of 15 residues.

This clone was counted between two and nine times. The rearrangement links TRBV5-1 to TRBJ2-3, with D possibly being TRBD2 (6 bases). From germline, CDR1 is SGHRS and CDR2 YFSETQ. The ends were cut back, 4 bases at V and 0 bases at J, with 15 bases in the middle. The CDR3 has 16 residues. The CDR3 here is CASSPGAGSSTDTQYF. The CDR3 region has the DNA TGCGCCAGCAGCCCAGGCGCGGGGAGCAGCACAGATACGCAGTATTTT.

This clone came up a few times. The chain combines TRBV5-6 with TRBJ2-7; D gene ambiguous. Trimming stripped 1 base from V and 2 bases from J, with 10 bases between. There are 14 residues in the CDR3. From germline, CDR1 is SGHDT and CDR2 YYEEEE. CDR3 sequence (DNA): TGTGCCAGCAGCTTGCGCGGACCTCCCTACGAGCAGTACGTC. Translating gives CASSLRGPPYEQYV.

This clone turned up a few times. The gene calls are TRBV7-2 and TRBJ1-2, with TRBD1 identical over 10 bases. Germline trimming cut 8 bases from V and 3 bases from J; bases unmatched to any gene: 6. The CDR3 length is 14 residues. Looked up from germline, CDR1 is SGHTA and CDR2 is FQGNSA. Here the CDR3 reads CASSRDRGDYGYTF. The CDR3 bases are TGTGCCAGCTCGCGGGACAGGGGCGACTATGGCTACACCTTC.

There are a few counts of this clone. The rearrangement joins TRBV20-1 to TRBJ2-7; D is uncertain. The CDR3 has 11 residues. The V gene's germline CDR1 is DFQATT and CDR2 SNEGSKA (reference sequence). Trimming shortened V by 3 bases and J by 2 bases, and 5 bases separated the two germline ends. This chain's CDR3 is CSARLTYEQYF. CDR3 nucleotide sequence: TGCAGTGCTAGGCTGACCTACGAGCAGTACTTC.

The genes are TRBV4-2 and TRBJ2-3; D remains ambiguous. The CDR3 covers 16 residues. The V end lost 2 bases, the J end lost 1 base, and 13 bases lay between the germline ends. Germline V gene data show CDR1 as LGHNA and CDR2 as YNFKEQ. CDR3: CASSQLSAGGTDTQYF. In nucleotides, the CDR3 is TGTGCCAGCAGCCAACTTTCGGCAGGTGGCACAGATACGCAGTATTTT.

The chain combines TRBV19 with TRBJ2-5, with D perhaps matching TRBD1 (6 bases). There are 13 residues in the CDR3. Germline CDR1 is LNHDA and CDR2 is SQIVND (reference sequence). The V and J ends lost 3 bases and 5 bases respectively, with 10 bases between them. CDR3 sequence reads: CASSIGTPETQYF. The CDR3, as DNA: TGTGCCAGTAGTATCGGGACACCGGAGACCCAGTACTTC.

The chain joins TRBV19 to TRBJ2-6; no clear D gene. Germline V gene sequence: CDR1 LNHDA, CDR2 SQIVND (reference sequence). Deletions cut 7 bases from V and 3 bases from J, with 16 bases between. CDR3 length: 16 amino acids. The CDR3 sequence: CASNPWVGGGANVLTF. CDR3 in DNA: TGTGCCAGTAACCCTTGGGTCGGTGGTGGGGCCAACGTCCTGACTTTC. Using reference TRBV19 and TRBJ2-6 for the parts outside the CDR3, the full variable domain is DGGITQSPKYLFRKEGQNVTLSCEQNLNHDAMYWYRQDPGQGLRLIYYSQIVNDFQKGDIAEGYSVSREKKESFPLTVTSAQKNPTAFYLCASNPWVGGGANVLTFGAGSRLTVL.

This clone was found a few times. This same CDR3 is encoded by further DNA sequences in the sample. The V gene is TRBV29-1, the J gene TRBJ2-7; D gene uncertain. Germline loops: CDR1 SQVTM, CDR2 ANQGSEA. Between the trimmed V and J ends, which lost 4 bases and 2 bases, there was a span of 9 bases. CDR3 length: 12 residues. The DNA for the CDR3 is TGCAGCGTTGGGCAGGTACCCTACGAGCAGTACTTC. This gives the protein CSVGQVPYEQYF.

This clone has just a few counts. This chain links TRBV19 with TRBJ2-6; possible D gene TRBD1, 5 bases. This CDR3 has 17 residues. Trimming took 5 bases from V and 0 from J, leaving 14 bases between them. Germline-derived CDR1 and CDR2 are LNHDA and SQIVND (reference sequence). CDR3 DNA: TGTGCCAGTAGTTCATCAGACAGTGCCTCTGGGGCCAACGTCCTGACTTTC. Encoded protein: CASSSSDSASGANVLTF.

This clone was detected a few times. This chain uses TRBV30 with TRBJ1-2; a weak D match, TRBD1 (6 bases). Deletions cut 4 bases from V and 5 bases from J, with 17 bases between. This CDR3 region has 14 residues. Germline V gene sequence: CDR1 GTSNPN, CDR2 SVGIG (reference sequence). CDR3 in DNA: TGTGCCTGGACTACAGGGCGCCGGGGGTATGGCTACACCTTC. It encodes CAWTTGRRGYGYTF.

The V call is TRBV7-2, the J call TRBJ1-2, with TRBD1 identical over 9 bases. J was trimmed by 1 base and V by 5 bases; bases with no gene match: 5. Germline assignment: CDR1 SGHTA and CDR2 FQGNSA. The CDR3 spans 15 residues. The CDR3 sequence is CASSLGTGINYGYTF. In nucleotides, the CDR3 is TGTGCCAGCAGCCTTGGGACAGGGATTAACTATGGCTACACCTTC.

V usage is TRBV7-2 and J usage is TRBJ2-1, with D unclear. V dropped 7 bases and J dropped 0 bases, with 19 bases sitting between them. Germline V gene data show CDR1 as SGHTA and CDR2 as FQGNSA. The length of the CDR3 is 17 residues. The CDR3 nucleotides read TGTGCCAGCACCCCGTCCCCCATTCGATCCTCCTACAATGAGCAGTTCTTC. It encodes CASTPSPIRSSYNEQFF.

This clone was counted a few times. The rearrangement uses TRBV29-1 and TRBJ1-2; D remains unclear. The CDR3 totals 12 residues. With 7 bases removed from V and 4 bases from J, the gap between germline ends came to 13 bases. Germline V lookup: CDR1 SQVTM, CDR2 ANQGSEA. The DNA of the CDR3 is TGCAGCGCCCGATTTGCGGTCTATGGCTACACCTTC. Translated: CSARFAVYGYTF. Filled out from reference TRBV29-1 and TRBJ1-2, the complete variable domain reads SAVISQKPSRDICQRGTSLTIQCQVDSQVTMMFWYRQQPGQSLTLIATANQGSEATYESGFVIDKFPISRPNLTFSTLTVSNMSPEDSSIYLCSARFAVYGYTFGSGTRLTVV.

Turning to this clone: This sample includes further DNA sequences coding for the same CDR3. The chain links TRBV9 to TRBJ2-1; D ambiguous. This CDR3 region has 13 residues. V lost 0 bases to trimming and J lost 7 bases, with 8 bases between them. The V gene's germline CDR1 is SGDLS and CDR2 YYNGEE. CDR3 residues: CASSVGGRNEQFF. CDR3 DNA sequence: TGTGCCAGCAGCGTAGGCGGTCGGAATGAGCAGTTCTTC.

The table lists this clone with a few counts. The chain uses TRBV29-1 and TRBJ1-1; a weak D match, TRBD1 (5 bases). Trimming took off 2 bases at V and 4 bases at J, with 17 bases between the two ends. The CDR3 is 15 residues long. Per the germline V gene, CDR1 is SQVTM and CDR2 is ANQGSEA. CDR3 bases: TGCAGCGTTGAATATAGAGGGCTCAGGGTCACTGAAGCTTTCTTT. This sequence encodes CSVEYRGLRVTEAFF.

The V gene is TRBV7-2, the J gene TRBJ1-4; weak D call: TRBD1 (6 bases). V gave up 5 bases and J gave up 7 bases, with 8 bases separating them. The germline CDR1 and CDR2 sequences are SGHTA and FQGNSA. This CDR3 spans 12 amino acids. The CDR3, as DNA: TGTGCCAGCAGCCACAGGGCTGAAAAACTGTTTTTT. Translating it yields CASSHRAEKLFF.